One and the same sample provided the 18 T cell receptor beta chains below, sequenced in a study of blood T cell repertoires in COVID-19. Clones were sequenced by immunoSEQ multiplex PCR, and TCRdb holds only the in-frame ones, with some missing. Here the sample spans over 120,000 clones, just under 80% being singletons. Sequencing input: peripheral blood. These receptors all stem from a woman aged 55-75 years with acute or convalescent COVID-19.

This chain joins TRBV10-3 and TRBJ2-1; TRBD2 is a possible D gene (6 bases). This CDR3 is 14 amino acids long. Trimming shortened V by 8 bases and J by 5 bases, and 16 bases separated the two germline ends. The germline CDR1 and CDR2 sequences are ENHRY and SYGVKD. The CDR3, as DNA: TGTGCCATCGATGGGGGGAGGAGAGACAATGAGCAGTTCTTC. Residues: CAIDGGRRDNEQFF.

This chain connects TRBV15 to TRBJ1-2, with D perhaps matching TRBD1 (6 bases). CDR1 and CDR2 from the germline V gene are LNHNV and YYDKDF (reference sequence). V was clipped by 0 bases and J by 7 bases, with 15 bases between them. CDR3 length: 15 amino acids. CDR3 sequence (DNA): TGTGCCACCAGCAGAGATCGGGGGGCCCAGGCTGGCTACACCTTC. Translation: CATSRDRGAQAGYTF.

The rearrangement links TRBV19 to TRBJ2-7; 11 bases map to TRBD2. Losses at the gene ends were 2 bases for V and 5 bases for J; bases not matched to a gene: 11. CDR1 is LNHDA, CDR2 SQIVND, per germline (reference sequence). CDR3 length: 17 residues. CDR3 protein: CASSIRGPLAGGDEQYF. The CDR3 coding sequence is TGTGCCAGTAGTATAAGGGGACCTCTAGCGGGAGGAGACGAGCAGTACTTC. Based on the CDR3 plus reference TRBV19 and TRBJ2-7, the full variable domain is DGGITQSPKYLFRKEGQNVTLSCEQNLNHDAMYWYRQDPGQGLRLIYYSQIVNDFQKGDIAEGYSVSREKKESFPLTVTSAQKNPTAFYLCASSIRGPLAGGDEQYFGPGTRLTVT.

The chain joins TRBV5-6 to TRBJ2-1; D not resolved. The CDR3 is made up of 13 amino acids. In germline, CDR1 is SGHDT, CDR2 YYEEEE. Between the trimmed V and J ends, which lost 2 bases and 3 bases, there was a span of 6 bases. As DNA, the CDR3 is TGTGCCAGCAGCTTCACAGTCTACAATGAGCAGTTCTTC. This encodes CASSFTVYNEQFF.

This clone was detected a few times. This chain uses TRBV30 with TRBJ2-7, with 13 bases aligning to TRBD2. The CDR3 runs to 20 residues. From germline, CDR1 is GTSNPN and CDR2 SVGIG (reference sequence). The J segment lost 2 bases and the V segment lost 2 bases, leaving 18 bases of the junction unmatched. The CDR3 here is CAWSPTLIGTSGVRPYEQYF. The CDR3 DNA reads as TGTGCCTGGAGTCCTACCCTTATAGGGACTAGCGGGGTACGGCCCTACGAGCAGTACTTC.

The V and J genes are TRBV11-2 and TRBJ1-4, with 8 bases identical to TRBD1. V shed 3 bases, J shed 5 bases, and the junction held 2 bases outside the gene matches. Germline CDR1 is SGHAT and CDR2 is FQNNGV. The CDR3 is 14 residues long. CDR3 nucleotide sequence: TGTGCCAGCAGCTTTAACAGGGGGAATGAAAAACTGTTTTTT. Protein product: CASSFNRGNEKLFF.

The gene calls are TRBV5-4 and TRBJ2-7, with D tentatively TRBD2 (6 bases). Between the trimmed V and J ends, which lost 3 bases and 2 bases, there was a span of 12 bases. Germline values: CDR1 SGHNT, CDR2 YYREEE (reference sequence). The CDR3 is made up of 14 amino acids. CDR3 bases: TGTGCCAGCAGCTCCATAGCGGAGCCCTACGAGCAGTACTTC. Protein product: CASSSIAEPYEQYF.

The J gene is TRBJ2-1, the V gene TRBV29-1; 8 bases fit TRBD2. Germline V gene data show CDR1 as SQVTM and CDR2 as ANQGSEA. V shed 4 bases and J 5 bases; nucleotides not matched to a gene: 7. The CDR3 spans 14 residues. The CDR3, as DNA: TGCAGCGTTGTCGGGACTAGGGCACACAATGAGCAGTTCTTC. Encoded protein: CSVVGTRAHNEQFF.

On this clone itself: This sample includes further DNA sequences coding for the same CDR3. The chain is built from TRBV18 and TRBJ2-7; possibly TRBD1 for D (6 bases). Trimming cost V 3 bases and J 0 bases, with 9 bases left between them. CDR1 KGHSH and CDR2 LQKENI come from the germline V gene. There are 14 residues in the CDR3. CDR3 in amino acids: CASSPTGNSYEQYF. CDR3 DNA sequence: TGTGCCAGCTCACCCACAGGGAACTCCTACGAGCAGTACTTC. The full variable domain, in which reference TRBV18 and TRBJ2-7 provide the parts outside the CDR3, is NAGVMQNPRHLVRRRGQEARLRCSPMKGHSHVYWYRQLPEEGLKFMVYLQKENIIDESGMPKERFSAEFPKEGPSILRIQQVVRGDSAAYFCASSPTGNSYEQYFGPGTRLTVT.

The V gene is TRBV6-6, the J gene TRBJ1-6, with a possible D match to TRBD1 (6 bases). V lost 7 bases, J lost 5 bases, and 12 bases lay in between. Germline assignment: CDR1 MNHNY and CDR2 SVGAGI (reference sequence). The CDR3 is made up of 14 amino acids. CDR3 in DNA: TGTGCCAGCACACAGGGCTTCGATAATTCACCCCTCCACTTT. It encodes CASTQGFDNSPLHF.

This clone appeared a single time. The junction departs from the called germline gene at one end, perhaps through a read error. The chain has TRBV7-7 and TRBJ2-1, with D perhaps TRBD2 (6 bases). Germline V lookup: CDR1 SSHAT, CDR2 FNYEAQ (reference sequence). CDR3 length: 15 residues. The CDR3: CASSVTPGGLNEQFF. As DNA, the CDR3 is TGTGCTAGCAGCGTTACACCCGGGGGACTCAATGAGCAGTTCTTC.

The CDR3 DNA reads as TGTGCCAGCAGTGAAGCCACTTTGTTCTTC. Encoded protein: CASSEATLFF. The chain joins TRBV6-1 to TRBJ2-1; no clear D. Deletions cut 0 bases from V and 15 bases from J, with 6 bases between. Germline V lookup: CDR1 MNHNS, CDR2 SASEGT. This CDR3 region has 10 residues.

The chain links TRBV5-1 to TRBJ2-2, with 8 positions matching TRBD2. The CDR3 length is 15 residues. The J segment lost 5 bases and the V segment lost 7 bases, leaving 10 bases of the junction unmatched. The germline V gene has CDR1 SGHRS and CDR2 YFSETQ. CDR3 sequence: CASAGAGGLTGELFF. CDR3 nucleotides: TGCGCCAGCGCGGGGGCGGGAGGCCTAACCGGGGAGCTGTTTTTT.

CDR3 sequence reads: CASSDQGLSGEQYF. The CDR3 nucleotides read TGTGCCAGCAGTGATCAGGGGCTCTCGGGCGAGCAGTACTTC. This chain uses TRBV6-1 with TRBJ2-7; D possibly corresponds to TRBD1 (6 bases). The V end lost 3 bases, the J end lost 6 bases, and 15 bases lay between the germline ends. CDR1 and CDR2 (germline): MNHNS, SASEGT. The CDR3 extends over 14 amino acids.

This clone was counted only a few times. In DNA, the CDR3 is TGTGCCAGCAGCAACTCCCAGCGGGTCTCCTACGAGCAGTACTTC. This codes for CASSNSQRVSYEQYF. The J gene is TRBJ2-7, the V gene TRBV11-2; the D gene is possibly TRBD2 (6 bases). The CDR3 totals 15 residues. Looked up from germline, CDR1 is SGHAT and CDR2 is FQNNGV. Trimming took 5 bases from V and 0 from J, leaving 14 bases between them.

The chain uses TRBV10-3 and TRBJ1-4; D is unclear. The CDR3 extends over 13 amino acids. Germline-derived CDR1 and CDR2 are ENHRY and SYGVKD. Trimming stripped 6 bases from V and 4 bases from J, with 9 bases between. The CDR3 is CAIRGAVNEKLFF. CDR3 DNA sequence: TGTGCCATCAGGGGAGCCGTTAATGAAAAACTGTTTTTT.

This chain joins TRBV19 and TRBJ1-5; the D is unclear. Trimming left V 3 bases short and J 2 bases short, with 17 bases between. Germline CDR1 reads LNHDA; CDR2 reads SQIVND (reference sequence). This CDR3 spans 17 amino acids. The CDR3 nucleotides are TGTGCCAGTAGTATCGGTTACCCCAAAGGAGGCAATCAGCCCCAGCATTTT. Protein product: CASSIGYPKGGNQPQHF.

This chain uses TRBV6-1 with TRBJ2-7; D call uncertain. There are 11 residues in the CDR3. CDR1 and CDR2 from the germline V gene are MNHNS and SASEGT. Trimming removed 2 bases at V and 12 bases at J, with 11 bases between. The CDR3 is CASSEQARRYF. Here the CDR3 DNA reads TGTGCCAGCAGTGAACAGGCAAGGCGGTACTTC.